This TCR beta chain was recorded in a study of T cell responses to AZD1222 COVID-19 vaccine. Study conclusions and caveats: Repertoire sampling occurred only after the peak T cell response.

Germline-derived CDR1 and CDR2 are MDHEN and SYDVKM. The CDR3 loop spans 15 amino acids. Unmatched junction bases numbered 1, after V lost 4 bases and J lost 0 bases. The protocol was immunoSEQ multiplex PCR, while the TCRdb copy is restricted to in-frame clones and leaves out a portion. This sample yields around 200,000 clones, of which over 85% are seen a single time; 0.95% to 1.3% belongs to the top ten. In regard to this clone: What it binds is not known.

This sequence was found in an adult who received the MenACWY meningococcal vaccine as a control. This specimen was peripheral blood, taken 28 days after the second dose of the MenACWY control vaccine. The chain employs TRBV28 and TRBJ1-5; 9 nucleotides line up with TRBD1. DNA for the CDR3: TGTGCCAGCAGTTCGACAGGGGGTAGCAATCAGCCCCAGCATTTT. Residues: CASSSTGGSNQPQHF. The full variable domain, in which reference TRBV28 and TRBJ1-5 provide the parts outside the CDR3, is DVKVTQSSRYLVKRTGEKVFLECVQDMDHENMFWYRQDPGLGLRLIYFSYDVKMKEKGDIPEGYSVSREKKERFSLILESASTNQTSMYLCASSSTGGSNQPQHFGDGTRLSIL.